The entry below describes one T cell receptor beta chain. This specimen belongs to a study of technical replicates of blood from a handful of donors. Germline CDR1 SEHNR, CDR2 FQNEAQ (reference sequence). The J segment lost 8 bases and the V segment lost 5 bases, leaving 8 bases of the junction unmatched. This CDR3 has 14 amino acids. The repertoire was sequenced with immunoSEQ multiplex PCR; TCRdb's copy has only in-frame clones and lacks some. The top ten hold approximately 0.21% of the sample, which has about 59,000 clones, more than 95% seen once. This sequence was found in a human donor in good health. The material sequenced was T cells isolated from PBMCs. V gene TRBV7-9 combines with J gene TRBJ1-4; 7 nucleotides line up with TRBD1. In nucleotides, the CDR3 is TGTGCCAGCAGCCCAGGGGGAGTTGACGAAAAACTGTTTTTT. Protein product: CASSPGGVDEKLFF.